This paragraph covers one T cell receptor beta chain sequence. This clonotype was counted between two and nine times. Which antigen it targets is not known. No clone much larger than this one lies a single base away; base qualities are absent. The sample originates from a study of spatial heterogeneity in lung cancer (dated by TCRdb to between 2017 and 2020). Notes on the research overall: Samples were obtained from 72 patients with early-stage, untreated non-small cell lung cancer from the lung TRACERx cohort. Both alpha and beta chains were TCR-sequenced in samples taken at surgery, namely 220 tumor regions, around 64 matched nontumor lung samples and over 55 PBMC samples. The study quantitatively compared TCR alpha and beta repertoires across multiple tumor regions, matched nontumor lung and blood in non-small cell lung cancer. The study linked features of the TCR repertoire to counts of nonsynonymous mutations, which were determined by whole-exome sequencing of tumor tissue. More beta-chain than alpha-chain transcripts were consistently detected, likely reflecting higher beta-chain transcript abundance. Follow-up PBMC samples were sequenced whenever available, with a median time to follow-up of approximately two years after resection. In the raw uncorrected reads, each unique combination of TCR and UMI appeared more than ten times on average. Findings and caveats that apply to the study as a whole: Ubiquitous expanded tumor TCRs were detected in blood more often at tumor resection than at routine follow-up. Additional single-cell paired TCR alpha and beta sequencing was considered necessary to confirm, at a functional level, the hypothesis that regional TCRs recognize regional mutations. Comparisons of baseline and follow-up blood repertoires included only 15 or so patients.

The protocol used for the library was 5' RACE. Sequencing instrument: NextSeq 500. To allow correction of PCR and sequencing errors, the TCR library protocol tagged every TCR cDNA molecule with a unique molecular identifier. Per the original workflow: TCR identification, UMI-based error correction and CDR3 extraction were all carried out with Decombinator tools. Expanded TCRs were defined as those above a frequency of 2 per 1,000, corresponding to the top 1% of the tumor frequency distribution. Renyi diversity was computed with the R vegan package after each repertoire had been subsampled 100 times to 5,000 TCRs. To build CDR3 similarity networks, amino acid triplet string-kernel similarity was used, and CDR3s were connected when their pairwise similarity was above 0.82. TCRdb reanalyzed the raw reads on its own, using fastp at Q25 for trimming and MiXCR for clone calling, and kept in-frame beta chains. Rows are combined by CDR3 protein, so each entry shows the most common genes and DNA. The V and J calls and clone size come from TCRdb's table, not from the authors' own analysis. The sample table shows tens of thousands of distinct CDR3 sequences, and over 7.5% are seen once. About 20% of the sample goes to the ten largest clones.

The CDR3 spans 16 residues, from the cysteine through the phenylalanine. Here the CDR3 DNA is all that survives: 48 bases in frame from base 1. For CDR1 and CDR2, the germline V gene lists LGHNA and YNFKEQ. V drops 1 base and J drops 0 bases, leaving 10 bases in between. The time point label on this specimen signifies: blood at routine non-recurrence follow-up after resection. TCR sequencing used whole RNA extracted from tumor and nontumor lung tissue, or from cryopreserved PBMC samples, without cell sorting. A patient was chosen for TCR sequencing only when enough RNA was available from at least two tumor regions.

The receptor was derived from a male donor with early-stage non-small cell lung cancer. Rearrangement joined TRBV4-2 to TRBJ1-5; a weak D assignment points to TRBD1 (5 bases agree). The material sequenced was PBMCs, taken at follow-up. CDR3 loop: CASSQGQTFSNQPQHF. The DNA is TGTGCCAGCAGCCAAGGACAGACTTTTAGCAATCAGCCCCAGCATTTT.